The rows below give T cell receptor beta chains drawn from one sample of a study of graft-versus-host responses after intestinal transplantation. The assay was immunoSEQ multiplex PCR, and TCRdb's table has in-frame clones only and misses some. The sample carries about 93,000 clones, approximately 92% recorded once. No antigen has been assigned to these receptors. The input for sequencing was unstimulated CD8+ T cells sorted from spleen or lymph node cells, taken before intestinal transplant. Every receptor here comes from a human donor who received an intestinal transplant. The CDR3 runs from the conserved cysteine through the conserved F or W. A D gene is named only where the DNA matches it firmly. Expanded clones get a size class; other rows say once, few or many, or leave the size out.

J | V | D | size | CDR3 | DNA
TRBJ2-7 | TRBV27 | TRBD1 | NA | CASSWGTGYEQYF | TGTGCCAGCAGTTGGGGGACAGGCTACGAGCAGTACTTC
TRBJ2-1 | TRBV19 | TRBD1 | NA | CATTGTGLVDEQFF | TGTGCCACCACGGGGACAGGGTTGGTCGATGAGCAGTTCTTC
TRBJ2-3 | TRBV11-2 | TRBD2 | NA | CASSLGPSGGVGSDTQYF | TGTGCCAGCAGCTTAGGGCCTAGCGGGGGGGTGGGGTCAGATACGCAGTATTTT
TRBJ1-6 | TRBV5-6 | TRBD1 | NA | CASSWTGINSPLHF | TGTGCCAGCAGCTGGACAGGGATCAATTCACCCCTCCACTTT
TRBJ1-1 | TRBV5-1 | NA | NA | CASNPEIGTEAFF | TGCGCCAGCAACCCCGAGATTGGCACTGAAGCTTTCTTT
TRBJ1-3 | TRBV9 | NA | once | CASSQTPEYPGNTIYF | TGTGCCAGCAGCCAAACCCCGGAGTACCCTGGAAACACCATATATTTT
TRBJ2-3 | TRBV27 | NA | NA | CASTGSPDTQYF | TGTGCCAGCACGGGGAGCCCAGATACGCAGTATTTT
TRBJ2-7 | TRBV5-6 | NA | NA | CASSFFPSYEQYF | TGTGCCAGCAGCTTTTTCCCCTCCTACGAGCAGTACTTC
TRBJ1-1 | TRBV6-1 | TRBD1 | few | CASRTTGGKYTEAFF | TGTGCCAGCAGGACGACAGGGGGAAAGTACACTGAAGCTTTCTTT
TRBJ1-2 | TRBV5-6 | NA | NA | CASSKWGGHLRTYTF | TGTGCCAGCAGCAAATGGGGGGGACACTTGAGGACCTACACCTTC
TRBJ2-5 | TRBV4-3 | TRBD1 | NA | CASSRRQGRKETQYF | TGCGCCAGCAGTCGACGACAGGGCAGGAAAGAGACCCAGTACTTC
TRBJ2-3 | TRBV5-6 | TRBD2 | NA | CASSPGLAGGTSTDTQYF | TGTGCCAGCAGCCCGGGACTAGCGGGAGGCACTAGCACAGATACGCAGTATTTT
TRBJ1-4 | TRBV4-3 | TRBD1 | NA | CASSQESDRGGNEKLFF | TGCGCCAGCAGCCAAGAGTCCGACAGGGGAGGGAATGAAAAACTGTTTTTT
TRBJ2-7 | TRBV29-1 | NA | NA | CSVGTALSSYEQYF | TGCAGCGTTGGGACAGCTTTATCGTCCTACGAGCAGTACTTC
TRBJ2-1 | TRBV7-9 | NA | NA | CASSSTRHEQFF | TGTGCCAGCAGCTCTACTAGGCATGAGCAGTTCTTC
TRBJ2-7 | TRBV27 | TRBD1 | once | CASRGQGYEQYF | TGTGCCAGCAGGGGACAGGGGTACGAGCAGTACTTC
TRBJ1-5 | TRBV27 | NA | once | CASSLSFSRNQPQHF | TGTGCCAGCAGTTTATCCTTCAGTCGCAATCAGCCCCAGCATTTT
TRBJ2-1 | TRBV19 | TRBD2 | NA | CASSIVDSGGAGKFF | TGTGCCAGTAGTATAGTTGATAGCGGGGGGGCCGGAAAGTTCTTC
TRBJ1-6 | TRBV12-2 | NA | NA | CASRLGSAGLRCSPLHF | TGTGCAAGTCGCCTTGGGTCAGCCGGGTTACGGTGTTCACCCCTCCACTTT
TRBJ2-1 | TRBV4-2 | TRBD2 | NA | CASSQGSGGPNEQFF | TGTGCCAGCAGCCAAGGTAGCGGGGGCCCCAATGAGCAGTTCTTC
TRBJ2-7 | TRBV19 | NA | NA | CASSPRDSAYEQYF | TGTGCCAGTAGTCCCCGGGACTCAGCCTACGAGCAGTACTTC
TRBJ2-5 | TRBV11-2 | TRBD2 | NA | CASSSDLLAGRETQYF | TGTGCCAGCAGCTCAGACCTACTAGCGGGGCGGGAGACCCAGTACTTC
TRBJ2-1 | TRBV27 | TRBD2 | NA | CASSLPTSVGRNEQFF | TGTGCCAGCAGTCTCCCAACTAGCGTCGGCCGGAATGAGCAGTTCTTC
TRBJ2-2 | TRBV6-4 | NA | few | CASSDRDTGELFF | TGTGCCAGCAGTGACCGGGACACCGGGGAGCTGTTTTTT
TRBJ2-2 | TRBV5-6 | NA | NA | CASSLVQTGKLFF | TGTGCCAGCAGCTTGGTTCAGACCGGGAAGCTGTTTTTT
TRBJ2-1 | TRBV15 | TRBD2 | NA | CATSRDRGGRVGEQFF | TGTGCCACCAGCAGAGACCGCGGCGGGAGGGTTGGGGAGCAGTTCTTC
TRBJ1-5 | TRBV6-6 | NA | few | CASSYAGQPQHF | TGTGCCAGCAGTTACGCGGGGCAGCCCCAGCATTTT
TRBJ2-7 | TRBV5-1 | TRBD1 | NA | CASSLGNTRQGYEQYF | TGCGCCAGCAGCTTGGGTAATACCAGACAGGGCTACGAGCAGTACTTC
TRBJ2-3 | TRBV28 | TRBD1 | NA | CASSLIGTESTDTQYF | TGTGCCAGCAGTTTAATAGGGACAGAAAGCACAGATACGCAGTATTTT
TRBJ2-2 | TRBV13 | NA | once | CASSSGGSAGELFF | TGTGCCAGCAGCTCGGGGGGCAGCGCCGGGGAGCTGTTTTTT
TRBJ2-7 | TRBV27 | TRBD2 | NA | CASSRLAGGSYEQYF | TGTGCCAGCAGTAGACTAGCGGGTGGTTCCTACGAGCAGTACTTC
TRBJ1-1 | TRBV19 | NA | NA | CASSIGGPLMNTEAFF | TGTGCCAGTAGTATAGGGGGCCCGCTTATGAACACTGAAGCTTTCTTT
TRBJ2-7 | TRBV27 | NA | NA | CASSWAQSYEQYF | TGTGCCAGCAGTTGGGCGCAGTCCTACGAGCAGTACTTC
TRBJ2-1 | TRBV7-6 | TRBD2 | once | CASSSGTSGTGGNEQFF | TGTGCCAGCAGCTCCGGGACTAGCGGGACGGGGGGCAATGAGCAGTTCTTC
TRBJ1-2 | TRBV29-1 | TRBD1 | once | CSVEEPDRANYGYTF | TGCAGCGTTGAGGAACCAGACAGGGCGAACTATGGCTACACCTTC
TRBJ1-1 | TRBV2 | NA | NA | CASSEIRARNDTEAFF | TGTGCCAGCAGTGAAATCAGGGCTCGAAACGACACTGAAGCTTTCTTT
TRBJ2-7 | TRBV19 | TRBD1 | NA | CASSPGTVYEQYF | TGTGCCAGTAGCCCCGGGACAGTCTACGAGCAGTACTTC
TRBJ1-5 | TRBV19 | NA | NA | CASSREEAQHF | TGTGCCAGTAGTAGGGAGGAGGCCCAGCATTTT
TRBJ2-7 | TRBV28 | TRBD1 | NA | CASSLDRASRGYEQYF | TGTGCCAGCAGCCTAGACAGGGCCTCCCGAGGCTACGAGCAGTACTTC
TRBJ2-1 | TRBV19 | NA | few | CASSIPGLAANEQFF | TGTGCCAGTAGTATACCCGGCTTAGCGGCCAATGAGCAGTTCTTC
TRBJ2-1 | TRBV30 | TRBD2 | NA | CAWRPPGLAGLKNEQFF | TGTGCCTGGAGACCACCGGGACTAGCGGGGCTCAAAAATGAGCAGTTCTTC
TRBJ1-2 | TRBV4-2 | NA | NA | CASSQAGGGYTF | TGTGCCAGCAGCCAGGCCGGCGGTGGCTACACCTTC
TRBJ2-2 | TRBV7-5 | NA | NA | CARSPSGTSGGPNTGELFF | TGTGCCAGAAGCCCTTCCGGGACTAGCGGGGGCCCGAACACCGGGGAGCTGTTTTTT
TRBJ2-1 | TRBV15 | TRBD2 | NA | CATSRDPLAGSFSYNEQFF | TGTGCCACCAGCAGAGATCCACTAGCGGGATCGTTCTCCTACAATGAGCAGTTCTTC